These 5 T cell receptor beta chains came from one sample sequenced in a study of neoadjuvant anti-PD-1 for oral cavity cancer. The assay was immunoSEQ multiplex PCR, and TCRdb's table has in-frame clones only and misses some. This sample has approximately 13,000 clones, with about 77% found just once. Time point described: after neoadjuvant nivolumab, at surgical resection. This specimen consisted of PBMCs, obtained after nivolumab (anti-PD-1) treatment. The receptors originated from a person between 35 and 79 years old with oral cavity squamous cell carcinoma.

Written as DNA, the CDR3 is TGTGCCAGCAGCCCCCGCGGACAGGGGGCCCCTAACTATGGCTACACCTTC. Translated: CASSPRGQGAPNYGYTF. The chain has TRBV9 and TRBJ1-2; 11 bases match TRBD1. J lost 0 bases, V lost 4 bases, and 8 bases had no gene match. The germline V gene has CDR1 SGDLS and CDR2 YYNGEE. There are 17 residues in the CDR3.

CDR3 in amino acids: CASSIGRLARDTQYF. Here the CDR3 DNA reads TGTGCCAGTAGTATAGGAAGGCTAGCGAGAGATACGCAGTATTTT. The genes are TRBV19 and TRBJ2-3, with D perhaps matching TRBD2 (6 bases). Trimming pared 1 base from V and 5 bases from J, leaving 13 bases between. CDR1 and CDR2 (germline): LNHDA, SQIVND (reference sequence). This CDR3 contains 15 residues.

J is TRBJ2-5 and V is TRBV5-1, with D possibly matching TRBD2 (6 bases). Germline CDR1 reads SGHRS; CDR2 reads YFSETQ. The CDR3 spans 15 residues. Between the trimmed V and J ends, which lost 0 bases and 2 bases, there was a span of 11 bases. The CDR3 region is CASSLELADQETQYF. CDR3 DNA sequence: TGCGCCAGCAGCTTGGAACTAGCCGATCAAGAGACCCAGTACTTC.

This clone was observed a few times. The chain couples TRBV7-9 to TRBJ1-4; 7 bases match TRBD1. The trim removed 5 bases at V and 5 bases at J, leaving 5 bases unmatched. Per the germline V gene, CDR1 is SEHNR and CDR2 is FQNEAQ (reference sequence). The CDR3 totals 14 residues. CDR3 sequence (DNA): TGTGCCAGCAGCCCGGGACAGCAAAATGAAAAACTGTTTTTT. This gives the protein CASSPGQQNEKLFF.

This clone appeared a few times. The chain combines TRBV6-5 with TRBJ1-1, with D maybe TRBD1 (5 bases). The CDR3 is 13 amino acids. CDR1 is MNHEY, CDR2 SVGAGI, per germline. Trimming stripped 6 bases from V and 1 base from J, with 9 bases between. The CDR3 spells CASSAGTNTEAFF. CDR3 DNA sequence: TGTGCCAGCAGCGCGGGGACGAACACTGAAGCTTTCTTT.